The 25 T cell receptor beta chains in this list originate from one sample, sequenced in a study of T cell responses to AZD1222 COVID-19 vaccine. The table came from immunoSEQ multiplex PCR; TCRdb's copy has only in-frame clones and leaves some out. The sample records 87,000 or so clones, around 90% being singletons. The sample was peripheral blood, taken on day 0 of AZD1222 vaccination. These receptor sequences come from an adult in good health.

In this sample, this clone turned up a few times. The chain combines TRBV9 with TRBJ1-3; weak D call: TRBD1 (6 bases). The germline V gene encodes CDR1 SGDLS and CDR2 YYNGEE. Trimming took 0 bases from V and 0 from J, leaving 13 bases between them. The CDR3 is made up of 17 amino acids. The CDR3 DNA reads TGTGCCAGCAGCGTAGCCCCCCGGACAGCCTCTGGAAACACCATATATTTT. The encoded protein is CASSVAPRTASGNTIYF.

V and J are TRBV6-2 or TRBV6-3 and TRBJ2-7; tentative D call: TRBD2 (6 bases). Trimming cost V 5 bases and J 5 bases, with 22 bases left between them. The CDR3 consists of 16 residues. Germline CDR1 MNHEY, CDR2 SVGEGT. As DNA, the CDR3 is TGTGCCAGCAGTGGCGGGGCGGGGAAGGGGAACGACGAGCAGTACTTC. Protein product: CASSGGAGKGNDEQYF.

The chain links TRBV10-3 to TRBJ1-5, with a possible D match to TRBD1 (6 bases). The V gene lost 2 bases and the J gene lost 2 bases, with 7 bases spanning the gap. CDR3 length: 14 amino acids. Germline values: CDR1 ENHRY, CDR2 SYGVKD. CDR3 in DNA: TGTGCCATCAGTGAGAGGGGGGGCAATCAGCCCCAGCATTTT. It encodes CAISERGGNQPQHF.

CDR3: CASSQDIPSGANVLTF. CDR3 nucleotide sequence: TGCGCCAGCAGCCAAGATATCCCCTCTGGGGCCAACGTCCTGACTTTC. The chain couples TRBV4-3 to TRBJ2-6; D uncertain. Germline CDR1 LGHNA, CDR2 YSLEER. The V gene lost 0 bases and the J gene lost 0 bases, with 6 bases spanning the gap. There are 16 residues in the CDR3.

CDR3 region: CASSLGGKETQYF. CDR3 in DNA: TGTGCCAGCAGCCTCGGGGGTAAGGAGACCCAGTACTTC. V usage is TRBV11-1 and J usage is TRBJ2-5; a possible D gene is TRBD2 (6 bases). The CDR3 has 13 amino acids. Germline CDR1 SGHAT, CDR2 FQDESV (reference sequence). V lost 5 bases and J lost 5, with 12 bases in between.

This clone came up once. The rearrangement links TRBV7-9 to TRBJ1-2; 9 nucleotides agree with TRBD1. This CDR3 spans 16 amino acids. Trimming cost V 4 bases and J 8 bases; bases outside gene matches: 14. The germline CDR1 and CDR2 sequences are SEHNR and FQNEAQ (reference sequence). DNA for the CDR3: TGTGCCAGCAGCTCTCGTGCCACAGGGGGCGGGGAGGGCTACACCTTC. Translating gives CASSSRATGGGEGYTF.

The chain uses TRBV3-1 (or the pseudogene TRBV3-2) and TRBJ2-1, with 8 positions matching TRBD2. V lost 3 bases and J lost 4; bases outside the gene matches: 23. Germline V gene sequence: CDR1 LGHDT, CDR2 YNNKEL (reference sequence). The CDR3 is 21 amino acids. This CDR3 is CASSHILKAGGYSFPYNEQFF. The CDR3 nucleotides are TGTGCCAGCAGCCATATTCTCAAGGCGGGGGGTTATTCGTTCCCGTACAATGAGCAGTTCTTC.

V usage is TRBV4-2 and J usage is TRBJ2-2, with TRBD2 matching over 11 bases. V trimming: 3 bases; J trimming: 4 bases; junction bases outside the gene matches: 4. This CDR3 has 16 amino acids. Germline loops: CDR1 LGHNA, CDR2 YNFKEQ. CDR3: CASSHGLAGLTGELFF. As DNA, the CDR3 is TGTGCCAGCAGCCACGGACTAGCGGGCCTCACCGGGGAGCTGTTTTTT.

This rearrangement joins TRBV19 to TRBJ2-3; D is unresolved. This CDR3 has 12 residues. Per germline, CDR1 LNHDA and CDR2 SQIVND (reference sequence). The germline V and J ends were trimmed by 4 bases and 6 bases, with 8 bases remaining between them. The CDR3 loop reads CASSTLLDTQYF. CDR3 DNA sequence: TGTGCCAGTAGTACCCTCCTTGATACGCAGTATTTT.

The CDR3 DNA reads TGTGCCAGCAGTGAGATTGGGGGAGGGGGCACTGAAGCTTTCTTT. Its translation is CASSEIGGGGTEAFF. The genes are TRBV6-1 and TRBJ1-1; D is possibly TRBD1 (6 bases). This CDR3 has 15 amino acids. Between the trimmed V and J ends, which lost 3 bases and 4 bases, there was a span of 15 bases. CDR1 MNHNS and CDR2 SASEGT come from the germline V gene.

The V and J genes are TRBV7-2 and TRBJ1-6; D remains ambiguous. This CDR3 region has 17 residues. V was cut by 5 bases and J by 6 bases, with 20 bases left in between. CDR1 and CDR2 from the germline V gene are SGHTA and FQGNSA. CDR3 protein: CASSPGPYTRTNSPLHF. In DNA form, the CDR3 reads TGTGCCAGCAGCCCCGGACCATATACCCGCACTAATTCACCCCTCCACTTT. Drawing the rest from reference TRBV7-2 and TRBJ1-6, the complete variable domain is GAGVSQSPSNKVTEKGKDVELRCDPISGHTALYWYRQSLGQGLEFLIYFQGNSAPDKSGLPSDRFSAERTGGSVSTLTIQRTQQEDSAVYLCASSPGPYTRTNSPLHFGNGTRLTVT.

The V call is TRBV19, the J call TRBJ1-5; D perhaps matches TRBD1 (5 bases). Trimming stripped 7 bases from V and 9 bases from J, with 13 bases between. The CDR3 spans 12 residues. Germline CDR1 is LNHDA and CDR2 is SQIVND (reference sequence). CDR3 DNA sequence: TGTGCCAGTAATCCGGGCCAGGGGCCCCAGCATTTT. Translating it yields CASNPGQGPQHF.

The chain is built from TRBV7-9 and TRBJ2-7; no firm D call. Germline values: CDR1 SEHNR, CDR2 FQNEAQ (reference sequence). CDR3 length equals 13 residues. Trimming took off 5 bases at V and 6 bases at J, with 14 bases between the two ends. The CDR3 DNA is TGTGCCAGCAGCCGGCCCCCACCCAGCGAGCAGTACTTC. This sequence encodes CASSRPPPSEQYF. The full variable domain, rest sourced from reference TRBV7-9 and TRBJ2-7, is DTGVSQNPRHKITKRGQNVTFRCDPISEHNRLYWYRQTLGQGPEFLTYFQNEAQLEKSRLLSDRFSAERPKGSFSTLEIQRTEQGDSAMYLCASSRPPPSEQYFGPGTRLTVT.

V gene TRBV5-3 combines with J gene TRBJ2-7, with D possibly matching TRBD1 (5 bases). TRBV5-3 is reported as an ORF; its role is uncertain. The CDR3 sequence is 14 residues long. V dropped 0 bases and J dropped 5 bases, with 12 bases sitting between them. The CDR3 region is CARSLDNGAHEQYF. CDR3 DNA sequence: TGTGCCAGAAGCTTGGATAATGGGGCCCACGAGCAGTACTTC.

In its sample, this clone was seen a few times. The chain has TRBV10-3 and TRBJ1-1; D is possibly TRBD1 (6 bases). CDR1 is ENHRY, CDR2 SYGVKD, per germline. The CDR3 totals 17 residues. V lost 6 bases and J lost 1, with 21 bases in between. The CDR3 DNA follows: TGTGCCATCAGGGACCCAGATGGGGGGGCCCCGAACACTGAAGCTTTCTTT. Translated, it gives CAIRDPDGGAPNTEAFF.

This chain uses TRBV27 with TRBJ1-1; D remains unclear. The CDR3 length is 13 residues. Trimming pared 0 bases from V and 3 bases from J, leaving 5 bases between. From germline, CDR1 is MNHEY and CDR2 SMNVEV (reference sequence). The CDR3 DNA reads TGTGCCAGCAGTTTATCAACCTACACTGAAGCTTTCTTT. This translates into CASSLSTYTEAFF.

The rearrangement joins TRBV10-2 to TRBJ2-7; 8 bases map to TRBD1. Germline V CDR1 and CDR2: WSHSY, SAAADI. The CDR3 spans 13 residues. Trimming removed 4 bases from V and 6 bases from J; junction bases left unmatched: 5. The CDR3 reads CASSGTGSGEQYF. The CDR3 DNA sequence: TGCGCCAGCAGTGGGACAGGGTCTGGCGAGCAGTACTTC.

The genes are TRBV11-3 and TRBJ1-4; no firm D call. CDR1 SGHNT and CDR2 YENEEA come from the germline V gene. This CDR3 is 15 amino acids long. Trimming removed 1 base from V and 3 bases from J, with 9 bases in between. For the CDR3, the DNA is TGTGCCAGCAGCTTAGGAACCGGGGCTAATGAAAAACTGTTTTTT. Translation gives CASSLGTGANEKLFF.

The chain is built from TRBV7-6 and TRBJ1-2; D is undetermined. The CDR3 sequence is 15 residues long. V lost 1 base, J lost 4 bases, and 13 bases lay in between. CDR1 SGHVS and CDR2 FNYEAQ come from the germline V gene. DNA for the CDR3: TGTGCCAGCAGCTTAGGACCCAATTTGGGCTATGGCTACACCTTC. Its translation is CASSLGPNLGYGYTF.

This chain joins TRBV7-2 and TRBJ2-7; D not certain. Germline V gene data show CDR1 as SGHTA and CDR2 as FQGNSA. The V end was cut by 4 bases, the J end by 6 bases, with 16 bases between. CDR3 length: 14 amino acids. This CDR3 reads CASSSERRAPEQYF. CDR3 coding DNA: TGTGCCAGCAGCTCAGAGCGACGGGCGCCCGAGCAGTACTTC.

This clone was seen just once. The chain is built from TRBV5-1 and TRBJ2-5; D is undetermined. The V and J ends lost 0 bases and 5 bases respectively, with 14 bases between them. Germline V gene sequence: CDR1 SGHRS, CDR2 YFSETQ. The CDR3 covers 15 residues. The CDR3 loop is CASSLERGFGETQYF. CDR3 sequence (DNA): TGCGCCAGCAGCTTGGAGCGAGGCTTTGGGGAGACCCAGTACTTC.

This sequence joins TRBV6-5 and TRBJ2-3; D uncertain. The germline V gene encodes CDR1 MNHEY and CDR2 SVGAGI. V was trimmed by 7 bases and J by 0 bases, leaving 11 bases between them. This CDR3 is 14 amino acids long. CDR3: CASKVQTSTDTQYF. The CDR3, as DNA: TGTGCCAGCAAGGTACAAACTAGCACAGATACGCAGTATTTT.

This chain joins TRBV7-9 and TRBJ1-5; D possibly corresponds to TRBD1 (6 bases). Germline CDR1 reads SEHNR; CDR2 reads FQNEAQ (reference sequence). The CDR3 consists of 15 residues. Between the trimmed V and J ends, which lost 5 bases and 0 bases, there was a span of 11 bases. CDR3 sequence reads: CASSLDSYSNQPQHF. In DNA, the CDR3 is TGTGCCAGCAGCCTGGACAGCTATAGCAATCAGCCCCAGCATTTT.

V gene TRBV6-2 or TRBV6-3 combines with J gene TRBJ1-4; weak D call: TRBD1 (5 bases). V was trimmed by 0 bases and J by 6 bases, leaving 14 bases between them. Germline CDR1 reads MNHEY; CDR2 reads SVGEGT. This CDR3 has 16 amino acids. The CDR3 loop reads CASSYSPGQVDEKLFF. CDR3 bases: TGTGCCAGCAGTTACTCGCCAGGGCAAGTCGATGAAAAACTGTTTTTT.

The rearrangement joins TRBV10-3 to TRBJ2-7; TRBD1 is a possible D gene (7 bases). Trimming pared 3 bases from V and 0 bases from J, leaving 15 bases between. This CDR3 has 16 residues. Germline V gene data show CDR1 as ENHRY and CDR2 as SYGVKD. CDR3 DNA: TGTGCCATCAGTGACAGGGGGGCCCCCAGCTCCTACGAGCAGTACTTC. It codes for CAISDRGAPSSYEQYF.